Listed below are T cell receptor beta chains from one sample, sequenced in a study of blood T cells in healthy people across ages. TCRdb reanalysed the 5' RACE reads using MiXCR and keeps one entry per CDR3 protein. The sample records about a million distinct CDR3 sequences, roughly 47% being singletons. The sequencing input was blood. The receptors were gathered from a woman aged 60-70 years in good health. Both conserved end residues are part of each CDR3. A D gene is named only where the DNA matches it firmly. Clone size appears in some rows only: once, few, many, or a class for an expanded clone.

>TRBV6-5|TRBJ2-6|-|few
CASSYSPVGANVLTF
TGTGCCAGCAGTTACTCTCCCGTCGGGGCCAACGTCCTGACTTTC
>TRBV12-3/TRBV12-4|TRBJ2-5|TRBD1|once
CASSFGMGDRVIETQYF
TGTGCCAGCAGTTTTGGTATGGGGGACAGGGTGATAGAGACCCAGTACTTC
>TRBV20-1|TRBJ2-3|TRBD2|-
CSATRTSRHGTDTQYF
TGCAGTGCTACGCGGACTAGCCGACACGGCACAGATACGCAGTATTTT
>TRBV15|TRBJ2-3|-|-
CATSRALSTDTQYF
TGTGCCACCAGCAGAGCTCTCAGCACAGATACGCAGTATTTT
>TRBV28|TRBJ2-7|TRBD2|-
CASSPWAAGDYEQYF
TGTGCCAGCAGTCCCTGGGCAGCGGGGGACTACGAGCAGTACTTC
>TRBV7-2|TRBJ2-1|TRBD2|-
CASSWPWGGRASGEQFF
TGTGCCAGCAGCTGGCCTTGGGGCGGGAGGGCTTCGGGTGAGCAGTTCTTC
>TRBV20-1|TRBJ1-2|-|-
CSARPGLSSSSLYGYTF
TGCAGTGCTAGACCCGGTTTGAGCTCATCGTCCCTCTATGGCTACACCTTC
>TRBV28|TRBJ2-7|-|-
CASSLNEQVFSEQYF
TGTGCCAGCAGTTTAAATGAACAGGTTTTTTCCGAGCAGTACTTC
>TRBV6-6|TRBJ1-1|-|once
CASSEGFGWNTEAFF
TGTGCCAGCAGTGAGGGGTTTGGTTGGAACACTGAAGCTTTCTTT
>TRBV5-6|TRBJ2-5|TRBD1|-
CASSQSWSKGQIQTQYF
TGTGCCAGCAGCCAATCGTGGTCGAAGGGACAGATCCAGACCCAGTACTTC
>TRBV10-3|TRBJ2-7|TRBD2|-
CAISESTSGSYEQYF
TGTGCCATCAGTGAGTCTACTAGCGGTTCCTACGAGCAGTACTTC
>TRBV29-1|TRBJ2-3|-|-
CSVVAADTQYF
TGCAGCGTTGTGGCGGCAGATACGCAGTATTTT
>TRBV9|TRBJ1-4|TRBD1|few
CASSAMTGDANEKLFF
TGTGCCAGCAGCGCCATGACAGGGGACGCAAATGAAAAACTGTTTTTT
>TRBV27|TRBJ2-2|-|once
CASRGSYDTGELFF
TGTGCCAGCAGAGGGTCATATGACACCGGGGAGCTGTTTTTT
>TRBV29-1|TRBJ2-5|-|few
CSVGLGGQETQYF
TGCAGCGTTGGTCTAGGGGGGCAAGAGACCCAGTACTTC
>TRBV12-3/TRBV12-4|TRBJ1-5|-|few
CASSRKGSRDQPQHF
TGTGCCAGCAGTCGTAAAGGTTCAAGAGATCAGCCCCAGCATTTT
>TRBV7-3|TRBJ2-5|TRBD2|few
CASSPGLAGDRYF
TGTGCCAGCAGCCCGGGGCTTGCGGGAGATAGGTACTTC
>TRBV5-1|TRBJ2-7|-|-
CASSQSPSRGEQYF
TGCGCCAGCAGCCAATCCCCCTCGAGGGGCGAGCAGTACTTC
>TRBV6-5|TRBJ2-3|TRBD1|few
CASSATGVLTDTQYF
TGTGCCAGCAGCGCCACAGGGGTACTAACAGATACGCAGTATTTT
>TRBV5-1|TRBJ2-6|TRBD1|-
CASSLQGQGYSGANVLTF
TGCGCCAGCAGCTTGCAAGGACAGGGATACTCTGGGGCCAACGTCCTGACTTTC
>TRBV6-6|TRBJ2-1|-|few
CASSYSPGEQFF
TGTGCCAGCAGTTACTCCCCCGGTGAGCAGTTCTTC
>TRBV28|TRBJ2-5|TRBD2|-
CASSRLAGGDQETQYF
TGTGCCAGCAGCCGACTAGCGGGAGGGGATCAAGAGACCCAGTACTTC
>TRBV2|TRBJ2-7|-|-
CASTLEAAYEQYF
TGTGCCAGCACCCTCGAGGCGGCCTACGAGCAGTACTTC
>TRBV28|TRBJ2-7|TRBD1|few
CASSVPTQGRHEQYF
TGTGCCAGCAGCGTGCCCACACAGGGGCGGCACGAGCAGTACTTC
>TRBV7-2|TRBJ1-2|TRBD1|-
CASSLAQTGGAYGYTF
TGTGCCAGCAGCTTAGCGCAAACAGGGGGCGCCTATGGCTACACCTTC
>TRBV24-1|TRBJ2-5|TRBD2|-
CATSSSTGRETYEQYF
TGTGCCACCAGCTCCTCGACGGGGAGGGAGACCTACGAACAGTACTTC
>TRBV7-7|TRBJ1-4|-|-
CASSQDTHEKLFF
TGTGCCAGCAGCCAGGACACCCATGAAAAACTGTTTTTT
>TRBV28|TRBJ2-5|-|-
CASSLNGVILETQYF
TGTGCCAGCAGTTTAAATGGGGTAATATTAGAGACCCAGTACTTC
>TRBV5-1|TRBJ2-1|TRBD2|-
CASSLGGSIPHNEQFF
TGCGCCAGCAGCTTGGGCGGGAGTATCCCCCACAATGAGCAGTTCTTC
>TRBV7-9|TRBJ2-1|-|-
CASAGLGEEQFF
TGTGCCAGCGCGGGGCTCGGGGAGGAGCAGTTCTTC
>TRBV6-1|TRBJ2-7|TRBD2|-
CASSEGGSSGSDKQYF
TGTGCCAGCAGTGAGGGTGGGTCTAGCGGGAGTGACAAGCAGTACTTC
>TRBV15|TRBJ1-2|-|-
CATSRDYYGGYTF
TGTGCCACCAGCAGAGATTACTATGGGGGCTACACCTTC
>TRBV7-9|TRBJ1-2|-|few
CASSLVASYGYTF
TGTGCCAGCAGCTTAGTGGCGAGCTATGGCTACACCTTC
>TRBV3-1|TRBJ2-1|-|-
CASSQAVVEQFF
TGTGCCAGCAGCCAAGCCGTCGTGGAGCAGTTCTTC
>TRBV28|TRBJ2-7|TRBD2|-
CASNRLAGSYNEQYF
TGTGCCAGCAACCGACTAGCGGGCTCCTACAATGAGCAGTACTTC
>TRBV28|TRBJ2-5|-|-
CASSFTGKVGETQYF
TGTGCCAGCAGTTTTACGGGGAAGGTGGGAGAGACCCAGTACTTC
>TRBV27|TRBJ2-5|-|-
CASSLSRAPHNEQYF
TGTGCCAGCAGCCTGTCGAGAGCCCCCCACAATGAGCAGTACTTC
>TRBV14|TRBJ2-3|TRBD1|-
CASSEDRGGFGTQCF
TGTGCCAGCAGCGAGGACAGGGGGGGCTTCGGTACGCAGTGTTTT
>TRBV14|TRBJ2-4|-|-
CASSHLREGPENIQYF
TGTGCCAGCAGCCACCTGAGGGAAGGACCCGAAAACATTCAGTACTTC
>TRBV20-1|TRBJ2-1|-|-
CSASGPVETQFF
TGCAGTGCCAGCGGTCCGGTGGAGACCCAGTTCTTC
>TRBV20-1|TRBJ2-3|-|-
CSGVGLAGTQYF
TGCAGTGGGGTCGGGTTGGCGGGGACGCAGTATTTT
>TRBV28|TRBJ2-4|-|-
CASSTQGAKNIQYF
TGTGCCAGCAGTACCCAGGGGGCCAAAAACATTCAGTACTTC
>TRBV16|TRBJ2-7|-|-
CASSQSGGITNHEQYF
TGTGCCAGCAGCCAATCTGGAGGCATAACCAACCACGAGCAGTACTTC
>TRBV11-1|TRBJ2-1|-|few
CASSLAGVGSYNEQFF
TGTGCCAGCAGCTTAGCGGGAGTAGGCTCCTACAATGAGCAGTTCTTC
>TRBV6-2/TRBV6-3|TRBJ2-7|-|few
CASSYEDTAFEQYF
TGTGCCAGCAGTTACGAAGATACGGCATTCGAGCAGTACTTC
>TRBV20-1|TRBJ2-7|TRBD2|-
CSAFSGTLPYEQYF
TGCAGTGCTTTCAGCGGGACTCTACCCTACGAGCAGTACTTC
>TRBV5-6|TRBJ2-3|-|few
CASSSSPNTQYF
TGTGCCAGCAGCTCCTCGCCGAATACGCAGTATTTT
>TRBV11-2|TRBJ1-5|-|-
CASSKEGGQPQHF
TGTGCCAGCAGCAAAGAGGGGGGCCAGCCCCAGCATTTT
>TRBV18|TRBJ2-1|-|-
CASSPPGRGIGEQFF
TGTGCCAGCTCACCACCGGGACGGGGCATAGGTGAGCAGTTCTTC
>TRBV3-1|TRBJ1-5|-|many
CASSPSFGQAAQPQHF
TGTGCCAGCAGCCCCTCCTTTGGCCAGGCCGCCCAGCCCCAGCATTTT
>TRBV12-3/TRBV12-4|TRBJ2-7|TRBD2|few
CASSLTGTNHYEQYF
TGTGCCAGCAGTTTAACCGGGACTAACCATTACGAGCAGTACTTC
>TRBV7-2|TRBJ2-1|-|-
CASSVDLPGEQFF
TGTGCCAGCAGCGTAGACCTACCCGGGGAGCAGTTCTTC
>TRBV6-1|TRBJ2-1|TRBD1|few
CASRPGGWNYNEQFF
TGTGCCAGCAGACCAGGGGGCTGGAACTACAATGAGCAGTTCTTC